This T cell receptor (beta chain) was obtained from a study of metastatic and nonmetastatic thyroid tumors. Study information: Comparative analysis of repertoires was undertaken across blood and tumor or nodule tissue obtained from malignant and benign thyroid patients.

Original analysis: For papillary thyroid cancer, a distant-metastasis classifier was constructed from CDR3 differences observed across clinicopathological groups. TCRdb called clones again from the PCR reads with MiXCR. These V and J calls are TCRdb output, not the study's own analysis. This sample carries more than 35,000 clones, about 18% of them seen once, and the ten largest clones take roughly 6.2%. Regarding the study as a whole: For both blood and tumor, malignant thyroid tumors reportedly showed significantly higher TCR beta diversity than benign nodules did.

Until they underwent thyroid surgery, no patient had received any treatment. This clone was seen repeatedly, ten times or more. What it binds is unknown. Specimen: blood. The TCR sequence derives from a male donor with papillary thyroid cancer or a benign thyroid nodule (not recorded which). Some clones in this sample may be carry-over from other donors' samples.

The CDR3 region is CASSQEQTHNEQFF. DNA of the CDR3: TGTGCCAGCAGCCAAGAGCAAACTCACAATGAGCAGTTCTTC. The chain combines TRBV4-2 with TRBJ2-1; unclear D gene. Trimming stripped 0 bases from V and 5 bases from J, with 8 bases between. The CDR3 spans 14 residues. Germline loops: CDR1 LGHNA, CDR2 YNFKEQ.